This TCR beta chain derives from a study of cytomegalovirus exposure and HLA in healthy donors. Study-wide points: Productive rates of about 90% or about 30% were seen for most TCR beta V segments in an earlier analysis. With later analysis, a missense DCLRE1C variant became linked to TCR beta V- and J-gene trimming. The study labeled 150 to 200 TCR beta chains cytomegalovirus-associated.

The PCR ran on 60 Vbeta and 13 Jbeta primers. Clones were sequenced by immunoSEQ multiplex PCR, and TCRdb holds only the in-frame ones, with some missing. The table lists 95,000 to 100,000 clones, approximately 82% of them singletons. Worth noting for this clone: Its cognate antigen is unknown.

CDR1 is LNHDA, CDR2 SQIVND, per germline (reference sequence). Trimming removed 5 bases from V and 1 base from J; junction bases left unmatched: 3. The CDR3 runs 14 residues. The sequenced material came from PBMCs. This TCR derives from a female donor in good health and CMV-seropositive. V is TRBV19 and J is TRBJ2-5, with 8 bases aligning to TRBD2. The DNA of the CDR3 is TGTGCCAGTAGTTCAAGCGGGGGCCAAGAGACCCAGTACTTC. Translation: CASSSSGGQETQYF. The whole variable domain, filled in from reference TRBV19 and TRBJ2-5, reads DGGITQSPKYLFRKEGQNVTLSCEQNLNHDAMYWYRQDPGQGLRLIYYSQIVNDFQKGDIAEGYSVSREKKESFPLTVTSAQKNPTAFYLCASSSSGGQETQYFGPGTRLLVL.